A single sample gave rise to the 27 T cell receptor beta chains below, sequenced in a study of blood T cells in healthy people across ages. Next came a second PCR, run for 7 to 11 cycles, which used a sample-barcoded 5' primer along with a J-beta primer mix. TCRdb itself ran the 5' RACE reads through MiXCR, one entry per CDR3 protein. The sample lists roughly 1,500,000 distinct CDR3 sequences, around two fifths occurring once. The specimen sequenced was blood. Receptor source: a woman between 18 and 29 years old in good health.

This clonotype was recorded only once. The chain recombines TRBV7-2 with TRBJ2-3, with TRBD1 identical over 7 bases. V was clipped by 5 bases and J by 2 bases; unmatched bases: 13. CDR1 and CDR2 (germline): SGHTA, FQGNSA. This CDR3 comprises 17 residues. Here the CDR3 reads CASSPQGGTDFTDTQYF. In DNA, the CDR3 is TGTGCCAGCAGCCCGCAAGGGGGCACAGACTTCACAGATACGCAGTATTTT.

The gene calls are TRBV4-1 and TRBJ1-1; tentatively, D is TRBD1 (5 bases). Per germline, CDR1 MGHRA and CDR2 YSYEKL. Deletions cut 1 base from V and 0 bases from J, with 9 bases between. The CDR3 is 15 residues long. The DNA for the CDR3 is TGCGCCAGCAGCCAAGGACAGAGAATGAACACTGAAGCTTTCTTT. Amino acids: CASSQGQRMNTEAFF.

The sample holds a few counts of this clonotype. The V gene is TRBV12-3 or TRBV12-4, the J gene TRBJ2-2; perhaps TRBD2 as D (7 bases). CDR3 length: 19 amino acids. Deletions cut 2 bases from V and 4 bases from J, with 23 bases between. The CDR3 protein is CASSLLGGRASRITGELFF. CDR3 bases: TGTGCCAGCAGTTTACTAGGGGGGAGGGCTAGTAGGATCACCGGGGAGCTGTTTTTT.

This clonotype was counted a few times. The rearrangement joins TRBV3-1 to TRBJ2-5; D is possibly TRBD2 (6 bases). Germline CDR1 is LGHDT and CDR2 is YNNKEL (reference sequence). The CDR3 is 15 amino acids. The ends were cut back, 3 bases at V and 0 bases at J, with 11 bases in the middle. As DNA, the CDR3 is TGTGCCAGCAGCCAGCGAGCGGGTTACCAAGAGACCCAGTACTTC. This sequence encodes CASSQRAGYQETQYF.

The chain is built from TRBV4-1 and TRBJ2-5; 8 nucleotides line up with TRBD1. CDR3 length equals 14 residues. The germline gives CDR1 MGHRA, CDR2 YSYEKL. Trimming at V came to 0 bases and at J to 11 bases, leaving 8 bases not matched to a gene. The chain's CDR3 is CASSQEGTGGKQYF. The CDR3 coding sequence is TGCGCCAGCAGCCAAGAAGGAACAGGGGGAAAGCAGTACTTC.

This clonotype has more than one count but fewer than ten. The chain joins TRBV12-3 or TRBV12-4 to TRBJ2-1; 9 bases fit TRBD2. V trimming: 10 bases; J trimming: 3 bases; junction bases outside the gene matches: 13. The length of the CDR3 is 16 residues. CDR3 nucleotide sequence: TGTGCCACCAAAAGGGCTAGCGGGAAGGACTACAATGAGCAGTTCTTC. Amino acids: CATKRASGKDYNEQFF.

This clonotype was seen a few times. The gene calls are TRBV20-1 and TRBJ2-7, with a tentative D call TRBD2 (5 bases). V was pared by 2 bases and J by 2 bases, with 19 bases between. The germline V gene encodes CDR1 DFQATT and CDR2 SNEGSKA (reference sequence). CDR3 length: 16 amino acids. The CDR3: CSARTPTPARAYEQYF. The DNA for the CDR3 is TGCAGTGCTAGAACCCCAACCCCAGCGAGGGCCTACGAGCAGTACTTC.

This clonotype came up many times. The chain carries TRBV7-2 and TRBJ2-3; D may be TRBD1 (6 bases). Germline assignment: CDR1 SGHTA and CDR2 FQGNSA. Between the trimmed V and J ends, which lost 7 bases and 1 base, there was a span of 18 bases. The CDR3 contains 16 residues. The CDR3 DNA follows: TGTGCCAGCAACACAGGGCCCGGACTCCGCACAGATACGCAGTATTTT. This sequence encodes CASNTGPGLRTDTQYF.

This clonotype appeared a few times. CDR3: CSARSRSGTSYNEQFF. Here the CDR3 DNA reads TGCAGTGCTAGATCCCGCTCCGGGACATCCTACAATGAGCAGTTCTTC. The genes are TRBV20-1 and TRBJ2-1; TRBD1 is a possible D gene (6 bases). There are 16 residues in the CDR3. The V end was cut by 2 bases, the J end by 1 base, with 15 bases between. Germline assignment: CDR1 DFQATT and CDR2 SNEGSKA (reference sequence).

This clonotype was seen a single time. This sequence joins TRBV5-4 and TRBJ2-3; D might be TRBD1 or TRBD2, each matching 6 bases. This CDR3 spans 16 amino acids. The germline V gene has CDR1 SGHNT and CDR2 YYREEE (reference sequence). Trimming stripped 6 bases from V and 1 base from J, with 18 bases between. The CDR3 DNA reads as TGTGCCAGCAACCTCGGATGGGGGGCTGGCACAGATACGCAGTATTTT. Translated: CASNLGWGAGTDTQYF.

The V and J genes are TRBV5-1 and TRBJ2-1; TRBD2 aligns across 14 bases. The CDR3 length is 20 residues. Germline CDR1 SGHRS, CDR2 YFSETQ. J lost 0 bases, V lost 4 bases, and 12 bases had no gene match. CDR3 in DNA: TGCGCCAGCAGCCCGTGGGGGACTAGCGGGAGCCCCTTCTCCTACAATGAGCAGTTCTTC. This encodes CASSPWGTSGSPFSYNEQFF. Using reference TRBV5-1 and TRBJ2-1 for the parts outside the CDR3, the full variable domain is KAGVTQTPRYLIKTRGQQVTLSCSPISGHRSVSWYQQTPGQGLQFLFEYFSETQRNKGNFPGRFSGRQFSNSRSEMNVSTLELGDSALYLCASSPWGTSGSPFSYNEQFFGPGTRLTVL.

V gene TRBV12-3 or TRBV12-4 combines with J gene TRBJ1-5, with 8 bases matching TRBD1. J gave up 1 base and V 4 bases, and 9 bases lay outside the gene matches. This CDR3 is built from 17 residues. The CDR3 bases are TGTGCCAGCAGTTCGCAGGGGGCTGTGATGAGCAATCAGCCCCAGCATTTT. Translating it yields CASSSQGAVMSNQPQHF.

In its sample, this clonotype was seen a few times. The chain carries TRBV12-3 or TRBV12-4 and TRBJ1-1; the D is unclear. Trimming took 2 bases from V and 1 from J, leaving 11 bases between them. The CDR3 covers 15 residues. The DNA for the CDR3 is TGTGCCAGCAGTTTATGGAGGGCAGGGAACACTGAAGCTTTCTTT. Translated, it gives CASSLWRAGNTEAFF.

The rearrangement links TRBV5-6 to TRBJ1-5; unclear D gene. The CDR3 covers 12 residues. Germline CDR1 and CDR2: SGHDT and YYEEEE. Trimming removed 0 bases from V and 9 bases from J, with 7 bases in between. CDR3 nucleotide sequence: TGTGCCAGCAGCTTGGAGGGCGGGCCCCAGCATTTT. Amino acids: CASSLEGGPQHF.

The chain is built from TRBV9 and TRBJ2-2; TRBD2 might be the D (5 bases). Germline V CDR1 and CDR2: SGDLS, YYNGEE. The CDR3 contains 15 residues. V shed 1 base and J shed 3 bases, with 10 bases lying between them. The CDR3 reads CASSVIASDTGELFF. The CDR3 coding sequence is TGTGCCAGCAGCGTAATAGCGTCCGACACCGGGGAGCTGTTTTTT.

The table lists this clonotype with a count of one. The chain has TRBV19 and TRBJ2-1; a possible D gene is TRBD2 (5 bases). V lost 5 bases and J 4 bases, leaving 9 bases between the germline ends. The V gene's germline CDR1 is LNHDA and CDR2 SQIVND (reference sequence). This CDR3 has 13 amino acids. In DNA form, the CDR3 reads TGTGCCAGTAGTGGTAGCGATTACAATGAGCAGTTCTTC. Translated, it gives CASSGSDYNEQFF.

J is TRBJ2-1 and V is TRBV20-1; 9 bases match TRBD2. Matching the DNA end better, TRBJ2-7 makes the J call doubtful. The germline V gene has CDR1 DFQATT and CDR2 SNEGSKA (reference sequence). The CDR3 has 15 residues. The CDR3 coding sequence is TGCAGTGCCGCCGCGGGAGGGGCATCCTACAATGAGCAGTACTTC. It is translated as CSAAAGGASYNEQYF.

This chain joins TRBV12-3 or TRBV12-4 and TRBJ2-5; tentative D call: TRBD2 (7 bases). The DNA end is a closer match to TRBJ2-7, so the J assignment may be wrong. CDR3 length: 13 amino acids. The CDR3 is CASSFGGADEQYF. In DNA, the CDR3 is TGTGCCAGCAGTTTTGGGGGGGCCGACGAGCAGTACTTC.

This chain connects TRBV7-2 to TRBJ2-1, with 7 bases fitting TRBD2. With V trimmed by 0 bases and J by 8 bases, 7 bases remained unmatched. The CDR3 contains 15 residues. Germline CDR1 SGHTA, CDR2 FQGNSA. This CDR3 is CASSLAGVAGHEQFF. DNA of the CDR3: TGTGCCAGCAGCTTAGCAGGCGTAGCGGGCCATGAGCAGTTCTTC.

Notes on this clonotype: Germline is not matched at one junction end, which may reflect a read error. CDR3 nucleotide sequence: TGTGCCGGCAGCCTCCTAGCGGGAAGCACAGATACGCAGTATTTT. It specifies CAGSLLAGSTDTQYF. The V call is TRBV7-6, the J call TRBJ2-3, with 9 bases lining up with TRBD2. The germline gives CDR1 SGHVS, CDR2 FNYEAQ. This CDR3 spans 15 amino acids.

The chain combines TRBV25-1 with TRBJ2-7; TRBD2 matches 8 bases. The CDR3 consists of 17 residues. The germline V gene encodes CDR1 MGHDK and CDR2 SYGVNS. The ends lost 1 base at V and 6 bases at J; junction bases unmatched: 14. CDR3 sequence: CASSELVLAAKGGEQYF. CDR3 bases: TGTGCCAGCAGTGAATTGGTACTAGCGGCTAAAGGGGGCGAGCAGTACTTC.

The chain is built from TRBV20-1 and TRBJ1-1; D gene ambiguous. CDR3 size: 13 residues. With 4 bases removed from V and 1 base from J, the gap between germline ends came to 10 bases. CDR1 DFQATT and CDR2 SNEGSKA come from the germline V gene (reference sequence). The CDR3 is CSAMDPANTEAFF. The CDR3 region has the DNA TGCAGTGCTATGGACCCGGCGAACACTGAAGCTTTCTTT.

This clonotype was seen at least ten times. This chain connects TRBV29-1 to TRBJ2-1; D is possibly TRBD1 (5 bases). This CDR3 has 13 amino acids. Germline values: CDR1 SQVTM, CDR2 ANQGSEA. Trimming pared 4 bases from V and 9 bases from J, leaving 16 bases between. DNA of the CDR3: TGCAGCGTTGCCCCTATAGGGGAAGGTGAGCAGTTCTTC. It encodes CSVAPIGEGEQFF.

The count of this clonotype is one. The chain's CDR3 is CASSQESGTDQYF. CDR3 sequence (DNA): TGTGCCAGCAGCCAAGAGTCAGGGACGGACCAGTACTTC. The chain carries TRBV3-1 and TRBJ2-7; either TRBD1 or TRBD2 may supply D (5 bases each). The CDR3 totals 13 residues. V was cut by 0 bases and J by 10 bases, with 13 bases left in between. Germline CDR1 and CDR2: LGHDT and YNNKEL (reference sequence).

The chain uses TRBV2 and TRBJ1-1, with D perhaps TRBD1 (6 bases). The ends were cut back, 8 bases at V and 2 bases at J, with 12 bases in the middle. CDR3 size: 13 residues. CDR1 is SNHLY, CDR2 FYNNEI, per germline. The CDR3 spells CASGGRGNTEAFF. DNA for the CDR3: TGTGCCAGCGGGGGGCGGGGCAACACTGAAGCTTTCTTT.

The V and J genes are TRBV7-9 and TRBJ2-1; D is ambiguous. The CDR3 extends over 11 amino acids. V lost 5 bases, J lost 12 bases, and 11 bases lay in between. The germline gives CDR1 SEHNR, CDR2 FQNEAQ (reference sequence). The CDR3 DNA is TGTGCCAGCAGCCCCTTTTGGGGGCAGTTCTTC. Encoded protein: CASSPFWGQFF.

A few counts support this clonotype. The J gene is TRBJ2-5, the V gene TRBV18; 12 nucleotides align to TRBD2. This CDR3 has 19 residues. Trimming at V came to 3 bases and at J to 0 bases, leaving 11 bases not matched to a gene. Germline loops: CDR1 KGHSH, CDR2 LQKENI. The DNA of the CDR3 is TGTGCCAGCTCACCGCCAAGACTAGCGGGGGAGCCCGACCAAGAGACCCAGTACTTC. As protein: CASSPPRLAGEPDQETQYF.